Reported below is one T cell receptor (beta chain). The data stem from a study of blood T cell repertoires in COVID-19. Study context: From T cells, B-cell-depleted T cells, or PBMCs came the material, which was cDNA or gDNA.

The CDR3 runs 14 residues. V was cut by 9 bases and J by 4 bases, with 16 bases left in between. Germline lookup yields CDR1 LNHDA and CDR2 SQIVND (reference sequence). Repertoires were generated with immunoSEQ multiplex PCR, while TCRdb's copy carries only in-frame clones and drops some. Seen here are about 34,000 clones, about 91% observed once, and the top ten hold around 5.1%. The sequenced sample consisted of peripheral blood. This clonotype was obtained from a woman older than 75 with acute or convalescent COVID-19. The chain uses TRBV19 and TRBJ2-1, with D perhaps TRBD2 (5 bases). The CDR3 DNA follows: TGTGCCAGCTCCGGTCCGAGGGTTTACAATGAGCAGTTCTTC. Translated: CASSGPRVYNEQFF.